These 24 T cell receptor beta chains were sequenced from one sample in a study of control samples from healthy donors and cancer patients. The protocol was immunoSEQ multiplex PCR, while the TCRdb copy is restricted to in-frame clones and leaves out a portion. The data contain some 150,000 clones, roughly 92% of them singletons. Sequences were obtained from blood. All receptors come from a man aged 45-65 years in good health.

The V gene is TRBV18, the J gene TRBJ2-3; TRBD1 or TRBD2 may be the D gene (5 bases each). The V gene's germline CDR1 is KGHSH and CDR2 LQKENI. This CDR3 comprises 13 residues. The V and J ends lost 8 bases and 2 bases respectively, with 11 bases between them. The CDR3 loop reads CASVAGTTDTQYF. The CDR3 DNA reads TGTGCCAGCGTGGCAGGGACCACAGATACGCAGTATTTT.

V gene TRBV7-9 combines with J gene TRBJ2-3; 7 bases are shared with TRBD1. The junction had 7 bases not matched to a gene; V was cut back by 5 bases and J by 2 bases. This CDR3 has 15 residues. CDR1 is SEHNR and CDR2 is FQNEAQ in the germline V gene (reference sequence). The CDR3 loop reads CASSLTGEYTDTQYF. The CDR3 nucleotides are TGTGCCAGCAGCCTTACAGGGGAATACACAGATACGCAGTATTTT.

V gene TRBV29-1 combines with J gene TRBJ2-7, with TRBD1 as a possible D gene (6 bases). Trimming took 3 bases from V and 4 from J, leaving 10 bases between them. Germline loops: CDR1 SQVTM, CDR2 ANQGSEA. This CDR3 comprises 12 residues. The CDR3 coding sequence is TGCAGCGTTGAGACGACAGGTTACGAGCAGTACTTC. This codes for CSVETTGYEQYF.

This clone was detected only once. V is TRBV6-5 and J is TRBJ2-7; no reliable D call. There are 14 residues in the CDR3. Germline CDR1 reads MNHEY; CDR2 reads SVGAGI. V was pared by 0 bases and J by 7 bases, with 13 bases between. CDR3 region: CASSYSIRGPEQYF. CDR3 in DNA: TGTGCCAGCAGTTACTCGATTCGAGGTCCGGAGCAGTACTTC.

V usage is TRBV11-3 and J usage is TRBJ2-1, with TRBD1 matching over 10 bases. Germline lookup yields CDR1 SGHNT and CDR2 YENEEA. The CDR3 is made up of 16 amino acids. Trimming cost V 1 base and J 4 bases; bases outside gene matches: 4. The CDR3 DNA follows: TGTGCCAGCAGCTTAGGGAGGGACAGGGGATACAATGAGCAGTTCTTC. It translates to CASSLGRDRGYNEQFF.

This clone was counted a single time. The chain joins TRBV3-1 (or the pseudogene TRBV3-2) to TRBJ2-7; D perhaps matches TRBD2 (5 bases). Germline CDR1 is LGHDT and CDR2 is YNNKEL (reference sequence). Trimming left V 5 bases short and J 3 bases short, with 8 bases between. The CDR3 extends over 12 amino acids. The CDR3 loop is CASSSGDYEQYF. DNA for the CDR3: TGTGCCAGCAGCTCCGGGGACTACGAGCAGTACTTC.

This chain uses TRBV5-1 with TRBJ2-5, with D possibly being TRBD1 (6 bases). The CDR3 is 16 residues long. Between the trimmed V and J ends, which lost 4 bases and 7 bases, there was a span of 23 bases. Germline values: CDR1 SGHRS, CDR2 YFSETQ. Written as DNA, the CDR3 is TGCGCCAGCAGCCCAAGGTCCGGGACAACCAAGGGGACCCAGTACTTC. Residues: CASSPRSGTTKGTQYF.

The chain has TRBV7-9 and TRBJ1-4; 10 bases are a match to TRBD1. With 5 bases clipped from V and 3 bases from J, the junction kept 6 bases outside the gene matches. The CDR3 length is 16 residues. The germline V gene encodes CDR1 SEHNR and CDR2 FQNEAQ (reference sequence). CDR3 sequence reads: CASSLGQGGSNEKLFF. The CDR3 DNA reads TGTGCCAGCAGCCTCGGACAGGGGGGCTCTAATGAAAAACTGTTTTTT.

V and J are TRBV4-1 and TRBJ2-5, with 10 bases lining up with TRBD2. V lost 4 bases to trimming and J lost 5 bases; unmatched junction nucleotides: 7. The CDR3 spans 15 residues. CDR1 and CDR2 (germline): MGHRA, YSYEKL. This CDR3 reads CASSPLGLAVETQYF. Written as DNA, the CDR3 is TGCGCCAGCAGCCCACTAGGACTAGCGGTCGAGACCCAGTACTTC.

This chain links TRBV7-8 with TRBJ1-2; D unresolved. Trimming shortened V by 5 bases and J by 10 bases, and 20 bases separated the two germline ends. Germline CDR1 SGHVS, CDR2 FQNEAQ. This CDR3 has 14 amino acids. The CDR3 spells CASSHRETKRDYTF. CDR3 sequence (DNA): TGTGCCAGCAGCCACCGGGAAACCAAACGGGACTACACCTTC.

J is TRBJ1-3 and V is TRBV28, with 7 bases aligning to TRBD1. CDR1 MDHEN and CDR2 SYDVKM come from the germline V gene. The CDR3 spans 17 residues. The V segment lost 5 bases and the J segment 3 bases; nucleotides outside the gene matches: 13. The CDR3, as DNA: TGTGCCAGCAGTGCCTGGGACAGCGGGGGAGGTGGAAACACCATATATTTT. Its translation: CASSAWDSGGGGNTIYF.

This chain links TRBV11-3 with TRBJ2-1, with a weak D call TRBD2 (5 bases). The CDR3 is 14 residues long. The germline gives CDR1 SGHNT, CDR2 YENEEA. V gave up 3 bases and J gave up 5 bases, with 11 bases separating them. Here the CDR3 reads CASSLLTEDNEQFF. The DNA of the CDR3 is TGTGCCAGCAGCTTGCTTACGGAGGACAATGAGCAGTTCTTC.

The chain has TRBV3-1 (or the pseudogene TRBV3-2) and TRBJ2-3; TRBD2 agrees at 11 bases. Germline CDR1 and CDR2: LGHDT and YNNKEL (reference sequence). The CDR3 has 16 residues. Trimming cost V 1 base and J 4 bases; bases outside gene matches: 4. DNA for the CDR3: TGTGCCAGCAGCCAAGTTGGTAGCGGGAGGGCAGATACGCAGTATTTT. Its protein product is CASSQVGSGRADTQYF.

The V and J genes are TRBV30 and TRBJ1-5; the D gene is possibly TRBD1 (6 bases). CDR1 GTSNPN and CDR2 SVGIG come from the germline V gene (reference sequence). The CDR3 sequence is 14 residues long. Trimming shortened V by 5 bases and J by 1 base, and 12 bases separated the two germline ends. The CDR3 spells CAWGDDRSNQPQHF. DNA for the CDR3: TGTGCCTGGGGTGATGACAGGAGCAATCAGCCCCAGCATTTT. Supplemented by reference TRBV30 and TRBJ1-5, the full variable domain reads SQTIHQWPATLVQPVGSPLSLECTVEGTSNPNLYWYRQAAGRGLQLLFYSVGIGQISSEVPQNLSASRPQDRQFILSSKKLLLSDSGFYLCAWGDDRSNQPQHFGDGTRLSIL.

This chain connects TRBV5-4 to TRBJ2-7, with 8 bases lining up with TRBD2. Per germline, CDR1 SGHNT and CDR2 YYREEE (reference sequence). The junction had 3 bases not matched to a gene; V was cut back by 0 bases and J by 4 bases. CDR3 length: 14 residues. CDR3 protein: CASSLGLASYEQYF. CDR3 DNA sequence: TGTGCCAGCAGCTTGGGACTAGCGAGTTACGAGCAGTACTTC.

V and J are TRBV5-6 and TRBJ2-5; a possible D gene is TRBD2 (5 bases). The V gene's germline CDR1 is SGHDT and CDR2 YYEEEE. Trimming removed 4 bases from V and 5 bases from J, with 9 bases in between. This CDR3 spans 12 amino acids. CDR3 nucleotide sequence: TGTGCCAGCAGCGCGGGCTCGGAGACCCAGTACTTC. It encodes CASSAGSETQYF. Full variable domain (outside the CDR3, taken from reference TRBV5-6 and TRBJ2-5): DAGVTQSPTHLIKTRGQQVTLRCSPKSGHDTVSWYQQALGQGPQFIFQYYEEEERQRGNFPDRFSGHQFPNYSSELNVNALLLGDSALYLCASSAGSETQYFGPGTRLLVL.

The chain links TRBV28 to TRBJ1-1, with D possibly TRBD1 on 6 matching bases. Trimming shortened V by 8 bases and J by 1 base, and 14 bases separated the two germline ends. Germline V gene data show CDR1 as MDHEN and CDR2 as SYDVKM. This CDR3 region has 14 residues. DNA for the CDR3: TGTGCCAGCGGAACAGGGCCCCCGAACACTGAAGCTTTCTTT. It specifies CASGTGPPNTEAFF.

The genes are TRBV28 and TRBJ2-1, with D uncertain. The CDR3 runs 14 residues. Germline-derived CDR1 and CDR2 are MDHEN and SYDVKM. The ends were cut back, 5 bases at V and 0 bases at J, with 8 bases in the middle. In DNA form, the CDR3 reads TGTGCCAGCAGTACGGCGAGCTCCTACAATGAGCAGTTCTTC. It encodes CASSTASSYNEQFF.

The V gene is TRBV5-1, the J gene TRBJ2-7; possibly TRBD1 or TRBD2 for D (5 bases each). V gave up 0 bases and J gave up 5 bases, with 9 bases separating them. This CDR3 contains 13 residues. Germline V gives CDR1 SGHRS, CDR2 YFSETQ. The CDR3 DNA follows: TGCGCCAGCAGCTTGGCTTGGGGGAACGAGCAGTACTTC. It specifies CASSLAWGNEQYF.

The CDR3 DNA follows: TGTGCCTGGAGTGTTGGAGTAGGGGGCTATAATTCACCCCTCCACTTT. It encodes CAWSVGVGGYNSPLHF. The V gene is TRBV30, the J gene TRBJ1-6; D possibly corresponds to TRBD1 (6 bases). The ends were cut back, 0 bases at V and 3 bases at J, with 12 bases in the middle. The CDR3 is 16 amino acids. From germline, CDR1 is GTSNPN and CDR2 SVGIG (reference sequence).

The genes are TRBV5-1 and TRBJ2-7; the match to TRBD2 covers 14 bases. The germline CDR1 and CDR2 sequences are SGHRS and YFSETQ. The CDR3 totals 18 residues. The V and J ends lost 2 bases and 3 bases, in that order; junction bases with no gene match: 10. The CDR3 spells CASSFYGTSGSFVYEQYF. CDR3 coding DNA: TGCGCCAGCAGCTTCTATGGGACTAGCGGGAGTTTTGTCTACGAGCAGTACTTC. The full variable domain, its missing parts supplied by reference TRBV5-1 and TRBJ2-7, is KAGVTQTPRYLIKTRGQQVTLSCSPISGHRSVSWYQQTPGQGLQFLFEYFSETQRNKGNFPGRFSGRQFSNSRSEMNVSTLELGDSALYLCASSFYGTSGSFVYEQYFGPGTRLTVT.

The chain joins TRBV5-4 to TRBJ1-4; D is undetermined. V was shortened by 4 bases and J by 8 bases, with 6 bases between the two germline ends. This CDR3 has 11 amino acids. Germline V CDR1 and CDR2: SGHNT, YYREEE (reference sequence). The CDR3 here is CASSDREKLFF. CDR3 in DNA: TGTGCCAGCAGCGATCGGGAAAAACTGTTTTTT.

This chain joins TRBV12-3 or TRBV12-4 and TRBJ2-2; D uncertain. The V gene lost 6 bases and the J gene lost 8 bases, with 7 bases spanning the gap. The CDR3 sequence is 11 residues long. CDR3 region: CASRRLGELFF. The DNA of the CDR3 is TGTGCCAGCAGGAGGTTAGGGGAGCTGTTTTTT.

The V gene is TRBV7-2, the J gene TRBJ2-1; D is possibly TRBD1 (5 bases). The CDR3 is made up of 15 amino acids. Looked up from germline, CDR1 is SGHTA and CDR2 is FQGNSA. The ends were cut back, 3 bases at V and 9 bases at J, with 18 bases in the middle. The chain's CDR3 is CASSLGRGGLGEQFF. CDR3 DNA: TGTGCCAGCAGCTTGGGGCGCGGTGGTCTCGGTGAGCAGTTCTTC.